This T cell receptor beta chain derives from a study of cytomegalovirus exposure and HLA in healthy donors. This CDR3 spans 15 amino acids. The junction had 9 bases not matched to a gene; V was cut back by 5 bases and J by 8 bases. Germline assignment: CDR1 SGHNT and CDR2 YENEEA. Among the donors, all were healthy bone marrow donors. PCR involved 60 Vbeta and 13 Jbeta primers. TCRdb's table, derived via immunoSEQ multiplex PCR, lists solely in-frame clones and lacks some. This repertoire shows over 130,000 clones, approximately 79% found once; its top ten account for roughly 6%. This TCR was sampled from a man between 50 and 59 years old in good health and CMV-seropositive. Input material: PBMCs. The chain uses TRBV11-3 and TRBJ2-1; 10 nucleotides align to TRBD2. This chain's CDR3 is CASSPTLAGFYEQFF. In DNA form, the CDR3 reads TGTGCCAGCAGCCCCACACTAGCGGGATTTTATGAGCAGTTCTTC.